These 2 T cell receptor beta chains were sequenced from one sample in a study of blood T cell repertoires in COVID-19. Sequencing used immunoSEQ multiplex PCR; TCRdb keeps in-frame clones, though not all of them. The sample has approximately 240,000 clones, around four fifths seen once. Sequenced input: peripheral blood. The receptor source for this set is a woman aged 55 to 70 with active or convalescent COVID-19.

V and J are TRBV27 and TRBJ2-6; D remains unclear. V lost 0 bases to trimming and J lost 2 bases, with 11 bases between them. CDR3 length equals 17 residues. Looked up from germline, CDR1 is MNHEY and CDR2 is SMNVEV (reference sequence). The CDR3 DNA follows: TGTGCCAGCAGTTTATCGTTCTTCGGTACTGGGGCCAACGTCCTGACTTTC. Its protein product is CASSLSFFGTGANVLTF.

V gene TRBV6-5 combines with J gene TRBJ2-1, with a possible D match to TRBD2 (6 bases). The germline V gene encodes CDR1 MNHEY and CDR2 SVGAGI. V lost 6 bases, J lost 2 bases, and 14 bases lay in between. The CDR3 covers 15 residues. For the CDR3, the DNA is TGTGCCAGCAGCCAACTAGCTGTTACCTACAATGAGCAGTTCTTC. It yields the protein CASSQLAVTYNEQFF.